Listed here are 5 T cell receptor beta chains from one sample, sequenced in a study of T-cell reconstitution after alpha-beta-depleted transplantation in children (dated by TCRdb to 2015 to 2016). Libraries came from PCR. The data were produced on an Illumina HiSeq 2500. Molecular barcoding was employed in the preparation of TCR libraries, with unique molecular identifiers being used to normalize TCRbeta repertoire quantification. TCRdb trimmed the raw reads at Q25, called clones with MiXCR and kept productive beta chains. When rows share a CDR3 protein, they turn into one entry using the most common DNA and genes. The sample includes some 240,000 distinct CDR3 sequences, with approximately 12% observed a single time. The leading ten clones occupy around 3% of the sample. Sequences were derived from PBMCs from the stem cell graft donor, sampled from the stem cell graft. The receptors derive from a human donor who donated a stem cell graft to a child with acute lymphoblastic leukemia.

In its sample, this clonotype was seen many times. The rearrangement joins TRBV15 to TRBJ2-7; D is tentatively TRBD1 or TRBD2 (6 bases each). V lost 8 bases and J lost 2, with 16 bases in between. The CDR3 spans 14 residues. Germline-derived CDR1 and CDR2 are LNHNV and YYDKDF (reference sequence). The chain's CDR3 is CATRGLTGPYEQYF. In DNA form, the CDR3 reads TGTGCCACCCGGGGACTGACAGGCCCCTACGAGCAGTACTTC.

There are many counts of this clonotype. The chain joins TRBV6-6 to TRBJ1-5; D gene ambiguous. V gave up 5 bases and J gave up 1 base, with 3 bases separating them. CDR3 length: 12 amino acids. The germline V gene encodes CDR1 MNHNY and CDR2 SVGAGI (reference sequence). In DNA, the CDR3 is TGTGCCAGCAGTGACAGCAATCAGCCCCAGCATTTT. Translating it yields CASSDSNQPQHF.

This clonotype has ten or more counts. This CDR3 is CASSLRGALAKNIQYF. The CDR3 DNA follows: TGTGCCAGCAGTTTGAGGGGGGCTTTAGCCAAAAACATTCAGTACTTC. The chain joins TRBV28 to TRBJ2-4, with D possibly being TRBD1 or TRBD2 (6 bases each). V lost 3 bases to trimming and J lost 0 bases, with 12 bases between them. This CDR3 has 16 amino acids. Germline CDR1 and CDR2: MDHEN and SYDVKM. Full variable domain (outside the CDR3, taken from reference TRBV28 and TRBJ2-4): DVKVTQSSRYLVKRTGEKVFLECVQDMDHENMFWYRQDPGLGLRLIYFSYDVKMKEKGDIPEGYSVSREKKERFSLILESASTNQTSMYLCASSLRGALAKNIQYFGAGTRLSVL.

This clonotype was counted many times. The chain uses TRBV7-2 and TRBJ2-1; 8 nucleotides match TRBD2. V dropped 6 bases and J dropped 5; count of bases not matched to a gene: 9. CDR3 size: 15 residues. The germline V gene has CDR1 SGHTA and CDR2 FQGNSA. The CDR3 here is CASSHTSGKHNEQFF. The CDR3 region has the DNA TGTGCCAGCAGTCATACTAGCGGAAAACACAATGAGCAGTTCTTC.

The table lists this clonotype with many counts. The chain is built from TRBV5-1 and TRBJ1-2; D gene unclear. V was cut by 3 bases and J by 2 bases, with 14 bases left in between. Germline values: CDR1 SGHRS, CDR2 YFSETQ. The length of the CDR3 is 15 residues. The CDR3 region is CASSYSEQPNYGYTF. For the CDR3, the DNA is TGCGCCAGCAGCTACTCGGAACAGCCAAACTATGGCTACACCTTC.